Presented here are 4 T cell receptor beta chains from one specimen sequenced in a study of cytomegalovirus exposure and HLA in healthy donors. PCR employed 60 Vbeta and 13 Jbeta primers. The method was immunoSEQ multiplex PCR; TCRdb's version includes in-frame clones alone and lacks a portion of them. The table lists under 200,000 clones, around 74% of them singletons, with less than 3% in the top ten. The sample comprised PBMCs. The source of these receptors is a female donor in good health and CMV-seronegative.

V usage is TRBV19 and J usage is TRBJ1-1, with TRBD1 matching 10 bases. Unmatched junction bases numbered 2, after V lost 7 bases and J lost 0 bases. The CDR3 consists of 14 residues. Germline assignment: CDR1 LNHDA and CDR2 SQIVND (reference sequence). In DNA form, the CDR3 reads TGTGCCAGTAAGGACAGGGGGATGAACACTGAAGCTTTCTTT. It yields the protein CASKDRGMNTEAFF.

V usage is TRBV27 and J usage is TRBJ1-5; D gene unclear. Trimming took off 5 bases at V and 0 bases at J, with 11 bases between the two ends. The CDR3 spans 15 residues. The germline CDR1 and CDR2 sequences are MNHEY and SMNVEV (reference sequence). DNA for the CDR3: TGTGCCAGCAGTACGTGGAGCGATAGCAATCAGCCCCAGCATTTT. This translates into CASSTWSDSNQPQHF.

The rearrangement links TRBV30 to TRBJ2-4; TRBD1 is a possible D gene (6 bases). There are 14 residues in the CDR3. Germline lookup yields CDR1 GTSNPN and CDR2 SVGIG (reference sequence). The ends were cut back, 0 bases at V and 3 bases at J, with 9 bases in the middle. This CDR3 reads CAWSVQGGKNIQYF. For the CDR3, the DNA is TGTGCCTGGAGTGTACAAGGGGGCAAAAACATTCAGTACTTC.

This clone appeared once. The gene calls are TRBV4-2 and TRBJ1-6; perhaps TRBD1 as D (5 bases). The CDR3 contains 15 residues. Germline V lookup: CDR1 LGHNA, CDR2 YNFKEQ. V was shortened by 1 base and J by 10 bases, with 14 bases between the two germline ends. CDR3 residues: CASSQGGGEGSPLHF. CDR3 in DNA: TGTGCCAGCAGCCAAGGGGGCGGGGAGGGCTCACCCCTCCACTTT.